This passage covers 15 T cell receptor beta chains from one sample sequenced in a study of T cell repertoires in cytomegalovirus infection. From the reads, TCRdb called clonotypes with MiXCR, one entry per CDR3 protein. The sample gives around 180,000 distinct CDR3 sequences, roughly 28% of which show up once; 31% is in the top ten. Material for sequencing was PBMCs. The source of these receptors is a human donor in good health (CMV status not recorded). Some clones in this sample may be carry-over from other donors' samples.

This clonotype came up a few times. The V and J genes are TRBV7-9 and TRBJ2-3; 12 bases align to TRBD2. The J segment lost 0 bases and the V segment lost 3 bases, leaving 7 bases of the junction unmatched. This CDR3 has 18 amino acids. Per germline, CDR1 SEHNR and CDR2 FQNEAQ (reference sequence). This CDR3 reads CASSLRLLAGGSTDTQYF. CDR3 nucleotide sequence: TGTGCCAGCAGCTTGAGGCTACTAGCGGGGGGAAGCACAGATACGCAGTATTTT.

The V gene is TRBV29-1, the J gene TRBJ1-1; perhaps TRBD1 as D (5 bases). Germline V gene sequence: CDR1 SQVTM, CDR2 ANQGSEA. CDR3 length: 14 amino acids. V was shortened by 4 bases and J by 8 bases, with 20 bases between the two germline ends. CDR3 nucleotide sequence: TGCAGCGTTGGGGGCCCTACAGGCGGACAAGAAGCTTTCTTT. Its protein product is CSVGGPTGGQEAFF.

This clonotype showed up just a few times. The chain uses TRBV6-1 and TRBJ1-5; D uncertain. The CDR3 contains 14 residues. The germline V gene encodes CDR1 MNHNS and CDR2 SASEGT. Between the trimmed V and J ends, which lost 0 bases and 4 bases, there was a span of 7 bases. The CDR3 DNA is TGTGCCAGCAGTGAAGCGCGACAAAATCAGCCCCAGCATTTT. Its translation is CASSEARQNQPQHF.

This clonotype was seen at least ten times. The CDR3 bases are TGTGCCAGCAGGGACAGTAACACTGAAGCTTTCTTT. Residues: CASRDSNTEAFF. The chain couples TRBV2 to TRBJ1-1; D might be TRBD1 (6 bases). Trimming took off 6 bases at V and 2 bases at J, with 7 bases between the two ends. Germline V CDR1 and CDR2: SNHLY, FYNNEI. The CDR3 is made up of 12 amino acids.

CDR3 nucleotides: TGCGCCAGCAGCCAAGAAGGTGGGTCAGCTAACTATGGCTACACCTTC. It is translated as CASSQEGGSANYGYTF. The chain combines TRBV4-1 with TRBJ1-2; D remains ambiguous. V lost 0 bases, J lost 0 bases, and 11 bases lay in between. Germline lookup yields CDR1 MGHRA and CDR2 YSYEKL. CDR3 length: 16 residues.

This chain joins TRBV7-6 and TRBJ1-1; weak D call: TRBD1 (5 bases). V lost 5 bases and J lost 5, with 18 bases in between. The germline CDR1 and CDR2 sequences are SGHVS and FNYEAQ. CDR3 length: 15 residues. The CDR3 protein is CASSPPGAGRTEAFF. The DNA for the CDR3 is TGTGCCAGCAGCCCCCCTGGGGCAGGCCGGACTGAAGCTTTCTTT.

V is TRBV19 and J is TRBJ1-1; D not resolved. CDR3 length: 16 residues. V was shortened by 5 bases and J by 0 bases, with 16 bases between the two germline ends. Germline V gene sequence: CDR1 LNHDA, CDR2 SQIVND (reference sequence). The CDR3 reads CASSLAGPGLNTEAFF. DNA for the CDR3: TGTGCCAGTAGTCTTGCAGGTCCAGGCTTGAACACTGAAGCTTTCTTT.

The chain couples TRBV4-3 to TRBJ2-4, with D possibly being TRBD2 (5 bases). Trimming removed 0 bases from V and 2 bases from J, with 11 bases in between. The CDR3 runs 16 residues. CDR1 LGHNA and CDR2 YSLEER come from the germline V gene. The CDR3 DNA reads TGCGCCAGCAGCCAAGATCTCCAGCGGACCAAAAACATTCAGTACTTC. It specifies CASSQDLQRTKNIQYF.

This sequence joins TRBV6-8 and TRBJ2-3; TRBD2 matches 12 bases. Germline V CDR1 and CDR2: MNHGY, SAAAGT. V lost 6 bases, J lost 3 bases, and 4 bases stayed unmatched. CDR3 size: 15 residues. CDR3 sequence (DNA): TGTGCCAGCAGCGCGACTAGCGGGGGAACAGATACGCAGTATTTT. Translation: CASSATSGGTDTQYF.

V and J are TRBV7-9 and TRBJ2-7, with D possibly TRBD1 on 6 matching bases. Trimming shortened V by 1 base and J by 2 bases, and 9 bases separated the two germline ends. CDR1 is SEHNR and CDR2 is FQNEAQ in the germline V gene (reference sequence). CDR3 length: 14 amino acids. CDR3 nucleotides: TGTGCCAGCAGCTTAGACGACAGGCCCTACGAGCAGTACTTC. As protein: CASSLDDRPYEQYF.

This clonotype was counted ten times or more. This chain's CDR3 is CASSPPHLLAEQFF. The DNA of the CDR3 is TGTGCCAGCAGCCCCCCGCACCTTCTAGCGGAGCAGTTCTTC. The V gene is TRBV7-8, the J gene TRBJ2-1; a possible D gene is TRBD2 (6 bases). The length of the CDR3 is 14 residues. The germline gives CDR1 SGHVS, CDR2 FQNEAQ. V lost 5 bases and J lost 10, with 18 bases in between.

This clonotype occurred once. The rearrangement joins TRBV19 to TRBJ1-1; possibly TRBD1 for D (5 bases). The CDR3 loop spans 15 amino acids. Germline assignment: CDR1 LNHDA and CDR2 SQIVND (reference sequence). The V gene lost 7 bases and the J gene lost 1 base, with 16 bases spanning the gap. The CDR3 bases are TGTGCCAGTATCCCTCGGCGGGGCTCGAACACTGAAGCTTTCTTT. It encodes CASIPRRGSNTEAFF.

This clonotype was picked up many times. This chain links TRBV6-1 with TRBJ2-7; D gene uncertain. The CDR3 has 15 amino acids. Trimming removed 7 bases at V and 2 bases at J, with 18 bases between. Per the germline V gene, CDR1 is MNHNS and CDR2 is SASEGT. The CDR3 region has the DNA TGTGCCAGCACCCCCTCGTCCTCAATCCCCTACGAGCAGTACTTC. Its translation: CASTPSSSIPYEQYF.

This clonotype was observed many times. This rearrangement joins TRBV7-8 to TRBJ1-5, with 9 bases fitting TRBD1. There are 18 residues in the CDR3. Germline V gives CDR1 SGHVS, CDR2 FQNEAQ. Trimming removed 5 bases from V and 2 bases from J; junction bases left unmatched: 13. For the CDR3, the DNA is TGTGCCAGCAGCCCCCGACCGGGACAGGGAAGGGGCAATCAGCCCCAGCATTTT. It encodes CASSPRPGQGRGNQPQHF.

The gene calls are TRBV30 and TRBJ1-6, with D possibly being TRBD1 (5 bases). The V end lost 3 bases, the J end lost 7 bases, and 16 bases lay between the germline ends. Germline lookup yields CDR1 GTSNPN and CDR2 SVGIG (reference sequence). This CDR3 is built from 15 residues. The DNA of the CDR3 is TGTGCCTGGAGCACTGGGACCCTCCTCAATTCACCCCTCCACTTT. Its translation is CAWSTGTLLNSPLHF.